This T cell receptor (beta chain) comes out of a study of regulatory T cells in long-lasting Graves disease. Overall study: Persistent Graves' disease meant over 5 years of antithyroid drugs with positive TSH receptor antibodies.

In building TCR beta libraries, iRepertoire HTBI primers were used together with Arm-PCR of CDR3 regions. From the multiplex PCR reads, TCRdb called clonotypes with MiXCR, one entry per CDR3 protein. The table has about 430,000 distinct CDR3 sequences, under 25% seen once. Trimming at V came to 6 bases and at J to 7 bases, leaving 7 bases not matched to a gene. The V gene's germline CDR1 is SQVTM and CDR2 ANQGSEA. CDR3 length: 13 amino acids. Time point in this sample: persistent/refractory GD, antithyroid drugs over 5 years with positive TRAb. PBMC RNA served as the TCR library source. Sequenced material: peripheral blood mononuclear cells (PBMCs), taken when the disease was refractory, from a patient treated with antithyroid drugs. The chain carries TRBV29-1 and TRBJ2-1; 9 positions match TRBD1. The clonotype was recovered from a female donor with Graves disease. In DNA form, the CDR3 reads TGCAGCGTCCCCGGGACAGGGTGGAATGAGCAGTTCTTC. Amino acid sequence: CSVPGTGWNEQFF.